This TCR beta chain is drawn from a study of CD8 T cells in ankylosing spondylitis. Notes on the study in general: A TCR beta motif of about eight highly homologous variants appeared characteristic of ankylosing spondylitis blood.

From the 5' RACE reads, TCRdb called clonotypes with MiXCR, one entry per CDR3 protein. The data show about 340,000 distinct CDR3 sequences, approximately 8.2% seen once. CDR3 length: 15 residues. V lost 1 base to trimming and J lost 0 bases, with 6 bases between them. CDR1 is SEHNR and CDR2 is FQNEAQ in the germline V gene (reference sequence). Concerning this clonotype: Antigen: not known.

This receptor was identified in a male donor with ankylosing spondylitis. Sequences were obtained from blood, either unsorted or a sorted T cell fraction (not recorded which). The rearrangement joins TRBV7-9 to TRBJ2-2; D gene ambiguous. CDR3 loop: CASSLDGSNTGELFF. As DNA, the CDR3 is TGTGCCAGCAGCTTAGACGGATCGAACACCGGGGAGCTGTTTTTT.